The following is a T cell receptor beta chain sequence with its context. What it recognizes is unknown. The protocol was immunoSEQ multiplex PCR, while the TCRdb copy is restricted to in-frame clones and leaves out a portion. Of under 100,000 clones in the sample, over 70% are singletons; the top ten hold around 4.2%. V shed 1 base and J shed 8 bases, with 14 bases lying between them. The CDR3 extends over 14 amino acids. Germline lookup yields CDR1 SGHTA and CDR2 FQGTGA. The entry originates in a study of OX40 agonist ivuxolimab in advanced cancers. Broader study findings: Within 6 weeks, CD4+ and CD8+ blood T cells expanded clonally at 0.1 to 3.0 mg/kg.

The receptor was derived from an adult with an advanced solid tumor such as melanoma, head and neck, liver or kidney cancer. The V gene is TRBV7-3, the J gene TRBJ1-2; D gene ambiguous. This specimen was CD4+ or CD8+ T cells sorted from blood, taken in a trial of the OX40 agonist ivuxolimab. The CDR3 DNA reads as TGTGCCAGCAGCTTAAACAGTCCCCGAGACGGCTACACCTTC. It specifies CASSLNSPRDGYTF.